This record covers a single TCR beta chain. V trimming: 6 bases; J trimming: 3 bases; junction bases outside the gene matches: 9. Germline V gene lookup returns CDR1 LNHDA and CDR2 SQIVND (reference sequence). The CDR3 totals 16 residues. The control participants were healthy donors, and these controls were matched with respect to both age and sex. Bulk CD8+ and CD4+ cells came from magnetic negative isolation; CD8+ TEMRA by FACS. The data derive from a study of CD8 T cells in Susac syndrome. It was with random hexamers that roughly 0.45 to 1 ug RNA was reverse transcribed. The amplification used immunoSEQ multiplex PCR on TCR beta CDR3; it spanned 54 Vbeta and 13 Jbeta. MiXCR, run by TCRdb on the immunoSEQ multiplex PCR reads, gives a single entry per CDR3 protein. The repertoire holds 120,000 to 150,000 distinct CDR3 sequences, with roughly 95% as singletons.

The sample comprised CD4+ T cells from PBMCs. The chain couples TRBV19 to TRBJ1-5; TRBD1 aligns across 9 bases. The clonotype originates from a human donor in good health. DNA of the CDR3: TGTGCCAGTAGCTACTTACAGGGGGCGAACAATCAGCCCCAGCATTTT. It is translated as CASSYLQGANNQPQHF.